Listed below are T cell receptor beta chains from one sample, sequenced in a study of cytomegalovirus exposure and HLA in healthy donors. The repertoire was sequenced with immunoSEQ multiplex PCR; TCRdb's copy has only in-frame clones and lacks some. Among approximately 110,000 clones listed, about four fifths were seen once. The sequenced sample consisted of PBMCs. The source of these receptors is a man aged 25-45 years in good health and CMV-seronegative. The CDR3 runs from the conserved cysteine through the conserved F or W. D genes are given only for firm matches. Clone size is stated in some rows and not others, as once, few, many or a class when expanded.

13 | NA | TRBJ1-2 | TRBV30 | NA | TGTGCCTGGAGTGCACAGTCAGACTATGGCTACACCTTC | CAWSAQSDYGYTF
16 | NA | TRBJ1-2 | TRBV29-1 | TRBD1 | TGCAGCGTTGAAAAGGGGGGCTTCGACAGGGACTATGGCTACACCTTC | CSVEKGGFDRDYGYTF
15 | NA | TRBJ1-4 | TRBV27 | TRBD1 | TGTGCCAGCAGTCGCGCTGGGACAGCTAATGAAAAACTGTTTTTT | CASSRAGTANEKLFF
14 | NA | TRBJ1-2 | TRBV7-8 | NA | TGTGCCAGCAACCCACCGGGGGGGGCAGATGGCTACACCTTC | CASNPPGGADGYTF
14 | NA | TRBJ2-3 | TRBV30 | NA | TGTGCCTGGAGGACTGCGGGGGCCACAGATACGCAGTATTTT | CAWRTAGATDTQYF
13 | NA | TRBJ2-3 | TRBV12-5 | NA | TGTGCTAGCCGGACCGGGGGGCGAGATACGCAGTATTTT | CASRTGGRDTQYF
12 | once | TRBJ2-3 | TRBV29-1 | NA | TGCAGCGTTTCTGGGGGGACAGATACGCAGTATTTT | CSVSGGTDTQYF
17 | NA | TRBJ2-3 | TRBV5-1 | TRBD1 | TGCGCCAGCAGCTTGGACGGTCAGGACAGGGCGAAAGATACGCAGTATTTT | CASSLDGQDRAKDTQYF
15 | NA | TRBJ2-3 | TRBV7-9 | TRBD2 | TGTGCCAGCAGCTTTACTAGCGGGGGGCGGGATACGCAGTATTTT | CASSFTSGGRDTQYF
16 | NA | TRBJ2-1 | TRBV7-6 | TRBD2 | TGTGCCAGCAGCCCCGGGACTAGCGGGAGGTACAATGAGCAGTTCTTC | CASSPGTSGRYNEQFF
12 | NA | TRBJ2-7 | TRBV6-1 | NA | TGTGCCAGCAGTGAATCAGGGGTCGAGCAGTACTTC | CASSESGVEQYF
18 | NA | TRBJ1-5 | TRBV15 | NA | TGTGCCACCAGTCGTGACCCGTTGGGACACTATAGCAATCAGCCCCAGCATTTT | CATSRDPLGHYSNQPQHF
16 | NA | TRBJ2-4 | TRBV30 | NA | TGTGCCTGGAGTGTAATTTCTGGGGGGGCCAAAAACATTCAGTACTTC | CAWSVISGGAKNIQYF
12 | NA | TRBJ2-1 | TRBV5-1 | NA | TGCGCCAGCAGCTTGGCTAGCAATGAGCAGTTCTTC | CASSLASNEQFF
16 | NA | TRBJ1-1 | TRBV11-2 | NA | TGTGCCAGCAGCGCCTGGGAACTAGACCCAAACACTGAAGCTTTCTTT | CASSAWELDPNTEAFF
15 | NA | TRBJ1-5 | TRBV18 | TRBD1 | TGTGCCAGCTCACCAACTGGGACAGGAGATCAGCCCCAGCATTTT | CASSPTGTGDQPQHF
13 | once | TRBJ2-2 | TRBV6-5 | NA | TGTGCCAGCCAGTACGATGTGACCGGGGAGCTGTTTTTT | CASQYDVTGELFF
14 | NA | TRBJ2-5 | TRBV5-1 | NA | TGCGCCAGCAGCTTGGACAATGTGAAAGAGACCCAGTACTTC | CASSLDNVKETQYF
16 | few | TRBJ2-1 | TRBV4-3 | NA | TGCGCCAGCAGCCAAGGGGGCTACCAAGCCTACAATGAGCAGTTCTTC | CASSQGGYQAYNEQFF
16 | NA | TRBJ2-7 | TRBV12-5 | TRBD1 | TGTGCTAGTGGTTTGGTTCTGGGGACAGGGGAACTCGAGCAGTACTTC | CASGLVLGTGELEQYF
14 | NA | TRBJ1-2 | TRBV11-2 | TRBD1 | TGTGCCAGCAGCTTCGGGACAGGGAACTATGGCTACACCTTC | CASSFGTGNYGYTF
14 | once | TRBJ2-5 | TRBV28 | TRBD1 | TGTGCCAGCAGTCAGACAGGGAGTCGGGAGACCCAGTACTTC | CASSQTGSRETQYF
13 | NA | TRBJ2-1 | TRBV5-1 | NA | TGCGCCAGCAGCGCCGGGACTGGGCGGGAGCAGTTCTTC | CASSAGTGREQFF
14 | NA | TRBJ1-2 | TRBV5-8 | NA | TGTGCCAGCAGCTTATTTTCGGGGGACTATGGCTACACCTTC | CASSLFSGDYGYTF
14 | once | TRBJ2-2 | TRBV19 | NA | TGTGCCAGTAGTATACTGGGGGGCACCGGGGAGCTGTTTTTT | CASSILGGTGELFF
14 | NA | TRBJ2-3 | TRBV2 | NA | TGTGCCAGCAGCGGACAGGGAGGGACAGATACGCAGTATTTT | CASSGQGGTDTQYF
14 | NA | TRBJ2-7 | TRBV29-1 | NA | TGCAGCCCTCTTATTGGAGCCGAAACCTACGAGCAGTACTTC | CSPLIGAETYEQYF
13 | NA | TRBJ2-7 | TRBV19 | NA | TGTGCCAGTAGTACCCCCGGGGACTACGAGCAGTACTTC | CASSTPGDYEQYF
14 | few | TRBJ1-1 | TRBV5-6 | NA | TGTGCCAGCAGCTTGGGCCCGGCGGGCACTGAAGCTTTCTTT | CASSLGPAGTEAFF
16 | NA | TRBJ2-1 | TRBV7-2 | TRBD2 | TGTGCCAGCAGCTTAGCTAGCGGGAACTCCTACAATGAGCAGTTCTTC | CASSLASGNSYNEQFF
17 | NA | TRBJ2-1 | TRBV14 | TRBD2 | TGTGCCAGCAGCCAAGTGGGCGGGGGGAGCTCCTACAATGAGCAGTTCTTC | CASSQVGGGSSYNEQFF
14 | few | TRBJ1-5 | TRBV6-5 | NA | TGTGCCAGCAGTTATCGGAGGGACAATCAGCCCCAGCATTTT | CASSYRRDNQPQHF
18 | NA | TRBJ2-7 | TRBV4-1 | TRBD1 | TGCGCCAGCAGCCAAGATCCTCGGGGGACAGGGACTTTATACGAGCAGTACTTC | CASSQDPRGTGTLYEQYF
13 | NA | TRBJ1-2 | TRBV5-4 | NA | TGTGCCAGCAGCTTGGAAGCGTTCTATGGCTACACCTTC | CASSLEAFYGYTF
15 | NA | TRBJ1-1 | TRBV6-1 | NA | TGTGCCAGCAGTGATGGGGGGGGCCGGGGTACTGAAGCTTTCTTT | CASSDGGGRGTEAFF
15 | NA | TRBJ2-2 | TRBV30 | NA | TGTGCCTGGAGTCCCGGGCAGGGTTGGTCCGGGGAGCTGTTTTTT | CAWSPGQGWSGELFF
16 | few | TRBJ2-7 | TRBV7-9 | TRBD2 | TGTGCCAGCAGCCCCGGGACTAGCGGGTCCTCCTACGAGCAGTACTTC | CASSPGTSGSSYEQYF
14 | NA | TRBJ2-5 | TRBV2 | NA | TGTGCCAGCAGTGAAGAGGGGGAATTTGAGACCCAGTACTTC | CASSEEGEFETQYF
14 | once | TRBJ1-4 | TRBV4-3 | TRBD1 | TGCGCCAGCAGCCCGTACAGGGGGGATGAAAAACTGTTTTTT | CASSPYRGDEKLFF
16 | NA | TRBJ2-2 | TRBV7-3 | TRBD2 | TGTGCCAGCAGCCCGAGACTAGCGGGAGGGGTCGGGGAGCTGTTTTTT | CASSPRLAGGVGELFF
14 | NA | TRBJ2-2 | TRBV6-4 | NA | TGTGCCAGCAGCCAGGGTTCGAACACCGGGGAGCTGTTTTTT | CASSQGSNTGELFF
19 | NA | TRBJ2-7 | TRBV13 | NA | TGTGCCAGCAGCTTAGTAGGAAGGGTCGGGACACCTTCGACGGGGGAGCAGTACTTC | CASSLVGRVGTPSTGEQYF
15 | NA | TRBJ2-3 | TRBV5-1 | TRBD1 | TGCGCCAGCAGCTTGGTTTCAGGGGGCGCAGATACGCAGTATTTT | CASSLVSGGADTQYF
14 | NA | TRBJ2-7 | TRBV10-3 | TRBD1 | TGTGCCATCACTACGGGACAGGGGGCGCACGAGCAGTACTTC | CAITTGQGAHEQYF
16 | NA | TRBJ2-7 | TRBV4-1 | NA | TGCGCCAGCAGCCAAGCAGACTCGGAGAAGGTCTACGAGCAGTACTTC | CASSQADSEKVYEQYF
12 | NA | TRBJ2-1 | TRBV5-4 | NA | TGTGCCAGCAGCTTTGACTGGAATGAGCAGTTCTTC | CASSFDWNEQFF